This TCR beta chain was sequenced in a study of monozygotic twins with inflammatory bowel disease. Study outcomes and limitations: Nothing supported a single strong signal or clonotype that was associated with IBD. With others, IBD patients shared fewer clonotypes than healthy twins did, especially with disease activity. Lower TCRbeta diversity (inverse Simpson) was seen in IBD patients than in healthy co-twins.

On this clonotype: Its antigen is not identified.

Eight separate reactions per sample served to make cDNA. TCRdb reanalyzed the 5' RACE reads and collapses them to one entry per CDR3 protein, without DNA. The sample has 200,000 to 250,000 distinct CDR3 sequences. CDR1 is ENHRY and CDR2 is SYGVKD in the germline V gene. The CDR3 totals 16 residues. Sequencing was done on a sample of blood. This TCR was recovered from a human donor with ulcerative colitis or Crohn's disease, or a healthy co-twin of an affected twin (not recorded which). The rearrangement uses TRBV10-3 and TRBJ2-7; absent DNA, TCRdb's TRBD1 call cannot be checked. CDR3 amino acids: CAIRGNPGTGSYEQYF.